A single sample gave rise to the 11 T cell receptor beta chains below, sequenced in a study of OX40 agonist ivuxolimab in advanced cancers. TCRdb's table, derived via immunoSEQ multiplex PCR, lists solely in-frame clones and lacks some. The sample has tens of thousands of clones, nearly 90% seen once; the top ten hold 10% to 12%. Sequenced here: CD4+ or CD8+ T cells sorted from blood, sampled in a trial of the OX40 agonist ivuxolimab. Receptors were obtained from an adult with an advanced solid tumor such as melanoma, head and neck, liver or kidney cancer.

The chain has TRBV18 and TRBJ2-2, with D tentatively TRBD1 (5 bases). From germline, CDR1 is KGHSH and CDR2 LQKENI. The V gene lost 5 bases and the J gene lost 1 base, with 14 bases spanning the gap. This CDR3 is 16 amino acids long. The CDR3 sequence: CASSVNSQGNTGELFF. The CDR3, as DNA: TGTGCCAGCTCAGTGAATTCTCAGGGGAACACCGGGGAGCTGTTTTTT.

This clone was detected a few times. The chain employs TRBV5-1 and TRBJ1-1; D unresolved. This CDR3 is built from 13 residues. V lost 4 bases to trimming and J lost 7 bases, with 14 bases between them. Germline V gene lookup returns CDR1 SGHRS and CDR2 YFSETQ. DNA of the CDR3: TGCGCCAGCAGCCTTCGGACGGGGATTGAAGCTTTCTTT. It is translated as CASSLRTGIEAFF.

This chain's CDR3 is CASSLWEGTDTQYF. CDR3 sequence (DNA): TGTGCCAGCAGCTTGTGGGAAGGCACAGATACGCAGTATTTT. V usage is TRBV5-6 and J usage is TRBJ2-3; D remains ambiguous. V dropped 1 base and J dropped 1 base, with 7 bases sitting between them. Germline CDR1 reads SGHDT; CDR2 reads YYEEEE. The CDR3 contains 14 residues.

CDR3: CASSQALSGEQFF. CDR3 DNA: TGCGCCAGCAGCCAAGCCCTCTCGGGTGAGCAGTTCTTC. This chain uses TRBV4-1 with TRBJ2-1; D not resolved. The CDR3 is made up of 13 amino acids. The germline V gene encodes CDR1 MGHRA and CDR2 YSYEKL. The V gene lost 1 base and the J gene lost 9 bases, with 10 bases spanning the gap.

This clone was observed a handful of times. J is TRBJ2-1 and V is TRBV19; 8 bases agree with TRBD2. V shed 9 bases and J 8 bases; nucleotides not matched to a gene: 9. The germline gives CDR1 LNHDA, CDR2 SQIVND (reference sequence). CDR3 size: 13 residues. This chain's CDR3 is CASGGAKRYEQFF. The DNA for the CDR3 is TGTGCCAGCGGGGGGGCCAAGAGATATGAGCAGTTCTTC.

CDR3 sequence reads: CASSYGSGAGAFF. The CDR3 nucleotides read TGTGCCAGCAGTTACGGGTCAGGCGCAGGAGCTTTCTTT. This sequence joins TRBV6-6 and TRBJ1-1; D is ambiguous. Trimming removed 2 bases at V and 10 bases at J, with 14 bases between. This CDR3 has 13 residues. Germline V lookup: CDR1 MNHNY, CDR2 SVGAGI (reference sequence).

The chain combines TRBV5-1 with TRBJ2-1; TRBD2 agrees at 8 bases. The V gene's germline CDR1 is SGHRS and CDR2 YFSETQ. Trimming removed 1 base from V and 5 bases from J; junction bases left unmatched: 5. This CDR3 is built from 15 residues. The CDR3 is CASSLKAGDHNEQFF. The DNA of the CDR3 is TGCGCCAGCAGCTTGAAAGCGGGAGATCACAATGAGCAGTTCTTC. The whole variable domain, filled in from reference TRBV5-1 and TRBJ2-1, reads KAGVTQTPRYLIKTRGQQVTLSCSPISGHRSVSWYQQTPGQGLQFLFEYFSETQRNKGNFPGRFSGRQFSNSRSEMNVSTLELGDSALYLCASSLKAGDHNEQFFGPGTRLTVL.

The genes are TRBV5-5 and TRBJ1-3; tentatively, D is TRBD1 (5 bases). V lost 6 bases to trimming and J lost 7 bases, with 20 bases between them. This CDR3 contains 15 residues. Germline V gene sequence: CDR1 SGHKS, CDR2 YYEKEE (reference sequence). CDR3 sequence (DNA): TGTGCCAGCACCACCCTGCGGGGGGACGGGAACACCATATATTTT. Its translation: CASTTLRGDGNTIYF. The variable domain in full, completed from reference TRBV5-5 and TRBJ1-3, reads DAGVTQSPTHLIKTRGQQVTLRCSPISGHKSVSWYQQVLGQGPQFIFQYYEKEERGRGNFPDRFSARQFPNYSSELNVNALLLGDSALYLCASTTLRGDGNTIYFGEGSWLTVV.

The chain is built from TRBV15 and TRBJ1-1; D remains ambiguous. The germline V gene has CDR1 LNHNV and CDR2 YYDKDF (reference sequence). The CDR3 has 14 amino acids. V shed 1 base and J shed 8 bases, with 14 bases lying between them. The CDR3 nucleotides are TGTGCCACCAGCAGAGGTTTTAGGGAACCCGAAGCTTTCTTT. This sequence encodes CATSRGFREPEAFF.

This chain connects TRBV2 to TRBJ1-3; D possibly corresponds to TRBD1 (5 bases). Per germline, CDR1 SNHLY and CDR2 FYNNEI. V was cut by 2 bases and J by 8 bases, with 22 bases left in between. The CDR3 contains 17 residues. The CDR3 sequence: CASSERGSETAGDTIYF. In nucleotides, the CDR3 is TGTGCCAGCAGTGAAAGAGGTAGTGAGACAGCTGGGGACACCATATATTTT. The full variable domain, rest sourced from reference TRBV2 and TRBJ1-3, is EPEVTQTPSHQVTQMGQEVILRCVPISNHLYFYWYRQILGQKVEFLVSFYNNEISEKSEIFDDQFSVERPDGSNFTLKIRSTKLEDSAMYFCASSERGSETAGDTIYFGEGSWLTVV.

The chain links TRBV5-4 to TRBJ2-3; TRBD2 agrees at 8 bases. CDR3 length: 19 residues. V was pared by 4 bases and J by 0 bases, with 16 bases of the junction left unmatched. The germline V gene encodes CDR1 SGHNT and CDR2 YYREEE (reference sequence). The CDR3, as DNA: TGTGCCAGCAGCAGACTAGCGTCGTTAACTACCAAAAGCACAGATACGCAGTATTTT. Protein product: CASSRLASLTTKSTDTQYF.